This entry lists 20 T cell receptor beta chains sequenced from one sample in a study of T cell repertoires in cytomegalovirus infection. TCRdb called the reads again in MiXCR, with one record for every CDR3 protein. The table includes some 440,000 distinct CDR3 sequences, roughly 30% detected once. Sequencing was done on a sample of PBMCs. Receptors originate from a human donor in good health (CMV status not recorded). Some clones in this sample may be carry-over from other donors' samples.

This clonotype was detected ten times or more. This chain links TRBV7-8 with TRBJ1-1; no definite D call. The germline gives CDR1 SGHVS, CDR2 FQNEAQ. The CDR3 is made up of 16 amino acids. V was trimmed by 6 bases and J by 3 bases, leaving 20 bases between them. CDR3 DNA: TGTGCCAGCAGTTTTCACGGCTCGAAGATGGACACTGAAGCTTTCTTT. It yields the protein CASSFHGSKMDTEAFF.

As regards this clonotype: Sequence at one end of the junction differs from germline and may be a read error. The V gene is TRBV19, the J gene TRBJ2-1; TRBD1 matches 7 bases. The CDR3 covers 16 residues. Germline lookup yields CDR1 LNHDA and CDR2 SQIVND (reference sequence). The CDR3 DNA follows: TGTGCCATTAGTATCCTCCGGGACAGCCCCTACAATGAGCAGTTCTTC. Protein: CAISILRDSPYNEQFF.

The rearrangement joins TRBV7-6 to TRBJ2-3; D might be TRBD1 (6 bases). Germline V gene data show CDR1 as SGHVS and CDR2 as FNYEAQ. V gave up 4 bases and J gave up 2 bases, with 13 bases separating them. The CDR3 covers 15 residues. CDR3: CASSSLDSYTDTQYF. CDR3 coding DNA: TGTGCCAGCAGCTCCTTGGACAGTTACACAGATACGCAGTATTTT.

Concerning this clonotype: A read error may account for a junction end that differs from germline. The chain couples TRBV4-2 to TRBJ2-7; D perhaps matches TRBD1 (5 bases). The CDR3 runs to 16 residues. Germline loops: CDR1 LGHNA, CDR2 YNFKEQ. CDR3 coding DNA: TGTGCCAGCAGCCAAGAGGACAAGGTTGGTTCCTACGAGCCGTCCTTC. It encodes CASSQEDKVGSYEPSF.

The CDR3 nucleotides are TGTGCCACCAGCAGAGGAGGGAGCACAGGGAATGAAAAACTGTTTTTT. Its translation: CATSRGGSTGNEKLFF. V is TRBV15 and J is TRBJ1-4, with D tentatively TRBD1 (6 bases). V was pared by 1 base and J by 5 bases, with 14 bases between. CDR1 and CDR2 (germline): LNHNV, YYDKDF (reference sequence). The CDR3 extends over 16 amino acids.

The chain carries TRBV7-4 and TRBJ2-1, with TRBD1 identical over 7 bases. V trimming: 5 bases; J trimming: 2 bases; junction bases outside the gene matches: 6. Germline V gene data show CDR1 as SGHVT and CDR2 as SQSDAQ. This CDR3 comprises 15 residues. Written as DNA, the CDR3 is TGTGCCAGCAGCCCGACAGGGAGCACCTACAATGAGCAGTTCTTC. This encodes CASSPTGSTYNEQFF.

The table lists this clonotype with a few counts. J is TRBJ2-5 and V is TRBV27, with 12 bases that match TRBD2. Unmatched junction bases numbered 9, after V lost 4 bases and J lost 6 bases. This CDR3 region has 16 residues. In germline, CDR1 is MNHEY, CDR2 SMNVEV (reference sequence). CDR3 DNA sequence: TGTGCCAGCAGTTCTAGCGGGGGGGCCGGGAAAAAGACCCAGTACTTC. This gives the protein CASSSSGGAGKKTQYF.

The V gene is TRBV20-1, the J gene TRBJ1-2, with 11 positions matching TRBD1. The V gene's germline CDR1 is DFQATT and CDR2 SNEGSKA (reference sequence). The CDR3 totals 13 residues. Unmatched junction bases numbered 4, after V lost 3 bases and J lost 7 bases. The CDR3 here is CSASKGQGVGYTF. In nucleotides, the CDR3 is TGCAGTGCTAGTAAGGGACAGGGGGTTGGCTACACCTTC.

V usage is TRBV10-3 and J usage is TRBJ1-3, with 7 bases aligning to TRBD1. J lost 0 bases, V lost 10 bases, and 6 bases had no gene match. The CDR3 sequence is 14 residues long. Germline-derived CDR1 and CDR2 are ENHRY and SYGVKD. The CDR3 nucleotides are TGTGCCACCACAGGGGCGAGCTCTGGAAACACCATATATTTT. Translated, it gives CATTGASSGNTIYF.

This chain links TRBV20-1 with TRBJ2-2; a possible D gene is TRBD2 (5 bases). Trimming removed 5 bases from V and 8 bases from J, with 18 bases in between. The germline V gene encodes CDR1 DFQATT and CDR2 SNEGSKA (reference sequence). The CDR3 is 14 amino acids. The CDR3 is CSADEGRRGGELFF. The DNA of the CDR3 is TGCAGTGCTGACGAAGGACGGCGCGGGGGGGAGCTGTTTTTT.

The CDR3 spells CASSVERGGGYNEQFF. Here the CDR3 DNA reads TGTGCCAGCAGCGTTGAAAGAGGGGGGGGTTACAATGAGCAGTTCTTC. The rearrangement joins TRBV9 to TRBJ2-1; the D gene is possibly TRBD2 (7 bases). With 2 bases removed from V and 4 bases from J, the gap between germline ends came to 16 bases. This CDR3 comprises 16 residues. The V gene's germline CDR1 is SGDLS and CDR2 YYNGEE.

This clonotype was recorded at least ten times. The genes are TRBV7-8 and TRBJ1-5; D remains ambiguous. CDR3 length equals 20 residues. Trimming shortened V by 1 base and J by 5 bases, and 27 bases separated the two germline ends. Germline CDR1 is SGHVS and CDR2 is FQNEAQ. DNA of the CDR3: TGTGCCAGCAGCTTAGGCGGTCCCCGGGCCGGGAGGTCGGTACATCAGCCCCAGCATTTT. The encoded protein is CASSLGGPRAGRSVHQPQHF.

Remarks on this clonotype: A much larger clone differs from this one at a single base, so this may be a read error. The V call is TRBV6-5, the J call TRBJ2-5, with D possibly being TRBD1 or TRBD2 (6 bases each). The CDR3 length is 15 residues. Germline CDR1 reads MNHEY; CDR2 reads SVGAGI. V was trimmed by 6 bases and J by 1 base, leaving 15 bases between them. The CDR3 DNA reads TGTGCCAGCAGAACTTGGGGGGCAATCCAAGAGACCCAGTACTTC. It yields the protein CASRTWGAIQETQYF.

V gene TRBV7-9 combines with J gene TRBJ1-1; perhaps TRBD1 as D (5 bases). The V end lost 2 bases, the J end lost 0 bases, and 19 bases lay between the germline ends. The germline gives CDR1 SEHNR, CDR2 FQNEAQ (reference sequence). The CDR3 has 18 amino acids. CDR3 DNA: TGTGCCAGCAGCTTATTTACTTCGAGGGGATGGATGAACACTGAAGCTTTCTTT. Its protein is CASSLFTSRGWMNTEAFF.

This clonotype was observed a handful of times. This CDR3 is CASRGRGLSTDTQYF. The CDR3 DNA reads as TGTGCCAGCAGGGGAAGGGGGCTTAGCACAGATACGCAGTATTTT. The V and J genes are TRBV5-6 and TRBJ2-3, with TRBD1 matching 7 bases. CDR3 length: 15 amino acids. Germline CDR1 and CDR2: SGHDT and YYEEEE. V lost 5 bases and J lost 0; bases outside the gene matches: 6.

The V gene is TRBV7-6, the J gene TRBJ2-5; D remains ambiguous. V dropped 5 bases and J dropped 5 bases, with 15 bases sitting between them. CDR1 is SGHVS and CDR2 is FNYEAQ in the germline V gene. The CDR3 has 14 amino acids. CDR3 nucleotides: TGTGCCAGCAGCCCACGATCGGTGGCGGAGACCCAGTACTTC. This encodes CASSPRSVAETQYF.

The chain combines TRBV7-8 with TRBJ2-7; 7 bases match TRBD2. Germline-derived CDR1 and CDR2 are SGHVS and FQNEAQ. This CDR3 comprises 14 residues. Trimming removed 7 bases from V and 5 bases from J; junction bases left unmatched: 11. The CDR3 sequence: CASTLGRGKDEQYF. The DNA for the CDR3 is TGTGCCAGCACCCTAGGGAGGGGAAAGGACGAGCAGTACTTC. Variable domain in full (rest from reference TRBV7-8 and TRBJ2-7): GAGVSQSPRYKVAKRGQDVALRCDPISGHVSLFWYQQALGQGPEFLTYFQNEAQLDKSGLPSDRFFAERPEGSVSTLKIQRTQQEDSAVYLCASTLGRGKDEQYFGPGTRLTVT.

Details on this clonotype: Possible read error: a much larger clone is one base away. J is TRBJ2-1 and V is TRBV7-8; 9 bases agree with TRBD1. This CDR3 comprises 15 residues. CDR1 and CDR2 from the germline V gene are SGHVS and FQNEAQ. The CDR3 DNA follows: TGTGCCAGCAGCTCCCGGGACAGGGCCGACAATGAGCAGTTATTC. Residues: CASSSRDRADNEQLF.

This clonotype was observed a handful of times. The V and J genes are TRBV4-1 and TRBJ2-7; the D call may be TRBD1 or TRBD2 (7 bases each). Trimming left V 1 base short and J 3 bases short, with 13 bases between. Germline CDR1 reads MGHRA; CDR2 reads YSYEKL. This CDR3 comprises 15 residues. This CDR3 reads CASSQVTGEGYEQYF. The CDR3 bases are TGCGCCAGCAGCCAAGTTACAGGGGAGGGCTACGAGCAGTACTTC.

The DNA of the CDR3 is TGTGCCAGCAGTGATCCTAGCGGGGGGGCTGCGAATGAGCAGTTCTTC. This translates into CASSDPSGGAANEQFF. The chain is built from TRBV25-1 and TRBJ2-1; the match to TRBD2 covers 12 bases. The CDR3 covers 16 residues. J gave up 7 bases and V 3 bases, and 7 bases lay outside the gene matches. Germline values: CDR1 MGHDK, CDR2 SYGVNS. Full variable domain (remainder filled in from reference TRBV25-1 and TRBJ2-1): EADIYQTPRYLVIGTGKKITLECSQTMGHDKMYWYQQDPGMELHLIHYSYGVNSTEKGDLSSESTVSRIRTEHFPLTLESARPSHTSQYLCASSDPSGGAANEQFFGPGTRLTVL.